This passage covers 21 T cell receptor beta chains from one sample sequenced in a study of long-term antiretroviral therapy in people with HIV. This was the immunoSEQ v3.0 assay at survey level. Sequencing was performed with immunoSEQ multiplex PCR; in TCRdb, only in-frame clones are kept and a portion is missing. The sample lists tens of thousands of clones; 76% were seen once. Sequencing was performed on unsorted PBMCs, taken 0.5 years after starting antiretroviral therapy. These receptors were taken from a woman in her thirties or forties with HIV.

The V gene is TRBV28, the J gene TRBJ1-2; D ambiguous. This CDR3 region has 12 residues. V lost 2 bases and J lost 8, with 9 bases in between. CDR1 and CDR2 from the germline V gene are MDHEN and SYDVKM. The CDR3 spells CASSLVTGGYTF. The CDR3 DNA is TGTGCCAGCAGTTTAGTGACCGGAGGCTACACCTTC.

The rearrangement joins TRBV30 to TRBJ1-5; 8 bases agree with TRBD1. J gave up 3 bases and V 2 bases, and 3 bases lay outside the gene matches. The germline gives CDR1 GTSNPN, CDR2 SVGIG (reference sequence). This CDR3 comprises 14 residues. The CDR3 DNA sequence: TGTGCCTGGAGTTGGACAGGGCCCAATCAGCCCCAGCATTTT. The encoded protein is CAWSWTGPNQPQHF.

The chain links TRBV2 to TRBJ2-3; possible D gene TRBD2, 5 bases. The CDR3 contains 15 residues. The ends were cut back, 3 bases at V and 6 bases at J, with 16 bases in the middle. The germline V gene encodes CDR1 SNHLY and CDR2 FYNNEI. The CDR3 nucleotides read TGTGCCAGCAGTGAGGTGGGAGTAGTCGGTGATACGCAGTATTTT. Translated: CASSEVGVVGDTQYF.

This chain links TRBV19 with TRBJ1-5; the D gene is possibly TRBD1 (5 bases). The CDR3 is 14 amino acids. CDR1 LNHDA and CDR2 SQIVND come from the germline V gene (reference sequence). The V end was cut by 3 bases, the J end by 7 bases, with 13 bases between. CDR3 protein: CASSIGSGRQPQHF. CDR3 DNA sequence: TGTGCCAGTAGTATTGGCTCAGGGAGACAGCCCCAGCATTTT.

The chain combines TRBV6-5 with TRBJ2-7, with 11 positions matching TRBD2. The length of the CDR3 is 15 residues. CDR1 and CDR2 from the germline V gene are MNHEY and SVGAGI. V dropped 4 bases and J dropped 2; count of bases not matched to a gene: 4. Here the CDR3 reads CASSLTSGITYEQYF. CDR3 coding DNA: TGTGCCAGCAGTTTGACTAGCGGGATTACCTACGAGCAGTACTTC.

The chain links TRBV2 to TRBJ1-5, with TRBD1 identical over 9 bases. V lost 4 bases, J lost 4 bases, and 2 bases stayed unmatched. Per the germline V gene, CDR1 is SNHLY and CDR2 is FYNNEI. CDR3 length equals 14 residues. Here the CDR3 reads CASSGDRGNQPQHF. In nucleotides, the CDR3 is TGTGCCAGCAGTGGCGACAGGGGGAATCAGCCCCAGCATTTT. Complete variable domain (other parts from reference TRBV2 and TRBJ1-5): EPEVTQTPSHQVTQMGQEVILRCVPISNHLYFYWYRQILGQKVEFLVSFYNNEISEKSEIFDDQFSVERPDGSNFTLKIRSTKLEDSAMYFCASSGDRGNQPQHFGDGTRLSIL.

CDR3 DNA: TGTGCCAGCAGCCGAGGGGCCACAGGGATTATCTACAATGAGCAGTTCTTC. Its translation: CASSRGATGIIYNEQFF. The J gene is TRBJ2-1, the V gene TRBV14; maybe TRBD1 (6 bases). The V end lost 4 bases, the J end lost 3 bases, and 19 bases lay between the germline ends. The CDR3 totals 17 residues. Germline CDR1 is SGHDN and CDR2 is FVKESK.

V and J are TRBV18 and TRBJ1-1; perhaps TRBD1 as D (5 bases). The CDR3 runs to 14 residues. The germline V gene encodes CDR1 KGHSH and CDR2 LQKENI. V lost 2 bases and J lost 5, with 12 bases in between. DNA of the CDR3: TGTGCCAGCTCACCAGCCAGGGTTGGGACTGAAGCTTTCTTT. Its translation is CASSPARVGTEAFF. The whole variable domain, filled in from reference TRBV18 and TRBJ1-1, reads NAGVMQNPRHLVRRRGQEARLRCSPMKGHSHVYWYRQLPEEGLKFMVYLQKENIIDESGMPKERFSAEFPKEGPSILRIQQVVRGDSAAYFCASSPARVGTEAFFGQGTRLTVV.

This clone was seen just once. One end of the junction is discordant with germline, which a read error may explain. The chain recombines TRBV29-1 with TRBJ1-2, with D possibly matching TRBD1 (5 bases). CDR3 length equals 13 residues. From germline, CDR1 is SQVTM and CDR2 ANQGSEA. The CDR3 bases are TGCAGCGTTCAAGATGGGGCAGGGTATGGCTACACCTTC. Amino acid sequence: CSVQDGAGYGYTF.

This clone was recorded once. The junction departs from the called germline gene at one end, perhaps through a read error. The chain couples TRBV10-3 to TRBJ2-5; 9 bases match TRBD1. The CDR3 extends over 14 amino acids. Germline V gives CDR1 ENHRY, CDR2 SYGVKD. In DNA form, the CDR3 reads TGTGCCATCAGACCCCGGGACAGGGACCTTCTGGGGGACTTC. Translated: CAIRPRDRDLLGDF.

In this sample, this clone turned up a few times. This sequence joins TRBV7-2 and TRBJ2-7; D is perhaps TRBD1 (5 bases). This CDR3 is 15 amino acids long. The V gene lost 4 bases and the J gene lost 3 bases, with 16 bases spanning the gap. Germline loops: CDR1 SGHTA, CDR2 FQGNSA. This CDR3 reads CASSSLDSDDYEQYF. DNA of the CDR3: TGTGCCAGCAGCTCGTTAGACAGCGATGACTACGAGCAGTACTTC.

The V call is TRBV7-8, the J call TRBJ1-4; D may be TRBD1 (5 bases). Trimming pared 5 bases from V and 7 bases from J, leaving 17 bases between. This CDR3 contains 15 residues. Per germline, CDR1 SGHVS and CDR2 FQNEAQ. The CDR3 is CASSPSRVRAEKLFF. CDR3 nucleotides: TGTGCCAGCAGCCCCTCCAGGGTACGGGCTGAAAAACTGTTTTTT.

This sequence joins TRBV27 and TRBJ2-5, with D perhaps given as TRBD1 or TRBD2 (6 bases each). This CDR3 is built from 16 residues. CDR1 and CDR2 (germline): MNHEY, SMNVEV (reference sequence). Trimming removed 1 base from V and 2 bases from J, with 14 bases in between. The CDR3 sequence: CASSLYPGALQETQYF. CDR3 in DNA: TGTGCCAGCAGTTTATATCCGGGGGCCCTACAAGAGACCCAGTACTTC.

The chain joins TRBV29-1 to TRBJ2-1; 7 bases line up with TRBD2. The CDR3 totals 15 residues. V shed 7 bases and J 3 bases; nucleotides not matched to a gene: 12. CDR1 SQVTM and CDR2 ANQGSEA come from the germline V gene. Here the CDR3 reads CSARGRGRDYNEQFF. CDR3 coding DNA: TGCAGCGCCCGGGGGAGGGGACGAGACTACAATGAGCAGTTCTTC.

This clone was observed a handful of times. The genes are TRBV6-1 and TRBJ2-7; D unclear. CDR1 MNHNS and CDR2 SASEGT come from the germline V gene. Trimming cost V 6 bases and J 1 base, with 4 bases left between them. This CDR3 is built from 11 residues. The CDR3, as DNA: TGTGCCAGCAGGGAATCCTACGAGCAGTACTTC. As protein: CASRESYEQYF.

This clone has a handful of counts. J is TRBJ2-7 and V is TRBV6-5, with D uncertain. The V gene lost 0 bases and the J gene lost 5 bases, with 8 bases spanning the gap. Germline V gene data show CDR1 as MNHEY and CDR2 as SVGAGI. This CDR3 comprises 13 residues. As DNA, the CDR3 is TGTGCCAGCAGTTACTCGACGGTCCACGAGCAGTACTTC. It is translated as CASSYSTVHEQYF.

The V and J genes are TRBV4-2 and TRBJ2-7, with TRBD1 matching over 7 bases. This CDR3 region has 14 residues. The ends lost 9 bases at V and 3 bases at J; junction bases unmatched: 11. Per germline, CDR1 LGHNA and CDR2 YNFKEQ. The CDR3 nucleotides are TGTGCCAGTAACCCCACAGGGGATGACTACGAGCAGTACTTC. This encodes CASNPTGDDYEQYF.

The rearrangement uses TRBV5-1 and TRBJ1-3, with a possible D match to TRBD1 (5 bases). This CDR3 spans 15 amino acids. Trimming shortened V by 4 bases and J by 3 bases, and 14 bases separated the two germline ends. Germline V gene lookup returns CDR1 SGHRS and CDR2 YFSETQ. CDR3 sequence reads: CASSLMGGDGNTIYF. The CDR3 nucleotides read TGCGCCAGCAGCCTGATGGGGGGTGATGGAAACACCATATATTTT.

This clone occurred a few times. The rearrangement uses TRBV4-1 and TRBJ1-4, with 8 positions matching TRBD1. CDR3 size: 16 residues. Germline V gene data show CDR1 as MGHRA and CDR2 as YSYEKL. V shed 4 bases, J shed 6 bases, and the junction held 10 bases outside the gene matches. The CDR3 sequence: CASSPGQGHEYEKLFF. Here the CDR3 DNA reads TGCGCCAGCAGCCCAGGACAGGGTCATGAGTATGAAAAACTGTTTTTT.

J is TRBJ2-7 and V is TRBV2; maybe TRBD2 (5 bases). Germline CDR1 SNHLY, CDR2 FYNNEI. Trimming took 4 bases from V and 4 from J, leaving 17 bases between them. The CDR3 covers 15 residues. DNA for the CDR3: TGTGCCAGCAGTGGTCCCCAGCAAGAGGGATACGAGCAGTACTTC. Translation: CASSGPQQEGYEQYF. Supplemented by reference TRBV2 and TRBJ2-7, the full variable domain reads EPEVTQTPSHQVTQMGQEVILRCVPISNHLYFYWYRQILGQKVEFLVSFYNNEISEKSEIFDDQFSVERPDGSNFTLKIRSTKLEDSAMYFCASSGPQQEGYEQYFGPGTRLTVT.

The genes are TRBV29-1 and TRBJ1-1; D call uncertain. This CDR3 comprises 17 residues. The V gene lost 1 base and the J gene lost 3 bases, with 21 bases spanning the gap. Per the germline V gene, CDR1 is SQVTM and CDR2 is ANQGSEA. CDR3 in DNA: TGCAGCGTTGAAGCTTTCGGGCCTAGACTGAGCTACACTGAAGCTTTCTTT. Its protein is CSVEAFGPRLSYTEAFF. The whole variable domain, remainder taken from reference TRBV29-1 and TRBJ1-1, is SAVISQKPSRDICQRGTSLTIQCQVDSQVTMMFWYRQQPGQSLTLIATANQGSEATYESGFVIDKFPISRPNLTFSTLTVSNMSPEDSSIYLCSVEAFGPRLSYTEAFFGQGTRLTVV.